This T cell receptor beta chain was sequenced during a study of cytomegalovirus exposure and HLA in healthy donors. Findings and limits, study-wide: In a later analysis, several top co-occurrence clusters appeared linked to parvovirus B19, influenza, CMV and Epstein-Barr virus. In a later analysis, DRB1 alleles had the most associated TCRs; HLA-C alleles the fewest.

In the case of this clone: Its antigen is unidentified.

13 Jbeta primers and 60 Vbeta primers were used for the PCR. The method was immunoSEQ multiplex PCR; TCRdb's version includes in-frame clones alone and lacks a portion of them. The table has some 180,000 clones, roughly 72% seen once. The ends were cut back, 0 bases at V and 7 bases at J, with 15 bases in the middle. Germline CDR1 reads SQVTM; CDR2 reads ANQGSEA. The CDR3 runs 14 residues. The chain couples TRBV29-1 to TRBJ1-1; D remains unclear. This clonotype was sampled from a man younger than 40 in good health and CMV-seronegative. Material: PBMCs. The CDR3 spells CSVEEYPRDGEAFF. In DNA form, the CDR3 reads TGCAGCGTTGAAGAATACCCCCGAGATGGTGAAGCTTTCTTT.